Only a few counts were recorded for the clone carrying this TCR beta chain. Antigen unknown. V lost 3 bases and J lost 4, with 15 bases in between. From germline, CDR1 is MGHRA and CDR2 YSYEKL. The CDR3 length is 15 residues. The data were obtained in a study of cytomegalovirus exposure and HLA in healthy donors. The PCR used 60 Vbeta and 13 Jbeta primers. Clones were sequenced by immunoSEQ multiplex PCR, and TCRdb holds only the in-frame ones, with some missing. This sample has roughly 150,000 clones, with around 70% found just once. Study results and limitations: Some segments of the V type, notably TRBV6-2 and TRBV6-3, were excluded as indistinguishable. Segments of the TCR beta V type were, in most cases, productive about 87% or about 30% of the time in an earlier analysis.

Sequencing was carried out using PBMCs. The TCR originated in a man aged 40-49 years in good health and CMV-seronegative. The chain employs TRBV4-1 and TRBJ2-5; D ambiguous. CDR3 sequence (DNA): TGCGCCAGCAGCCACTCCCTGTCGATCGGAGAGACCCAGTACTTC. Residues: CASSHSLSIGETQYF.